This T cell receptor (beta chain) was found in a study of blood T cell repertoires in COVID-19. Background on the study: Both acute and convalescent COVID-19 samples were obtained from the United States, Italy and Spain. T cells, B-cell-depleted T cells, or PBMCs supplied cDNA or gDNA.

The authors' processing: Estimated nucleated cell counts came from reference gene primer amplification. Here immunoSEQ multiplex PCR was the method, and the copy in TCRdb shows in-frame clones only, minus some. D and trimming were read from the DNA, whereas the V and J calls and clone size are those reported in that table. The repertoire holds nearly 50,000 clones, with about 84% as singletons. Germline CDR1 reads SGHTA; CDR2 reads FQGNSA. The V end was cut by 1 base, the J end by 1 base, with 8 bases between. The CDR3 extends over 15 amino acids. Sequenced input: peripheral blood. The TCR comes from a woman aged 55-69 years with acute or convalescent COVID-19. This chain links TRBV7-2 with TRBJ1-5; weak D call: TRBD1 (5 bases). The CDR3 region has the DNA TGTGCCAGCAGCTTAGGACGACAGAGCAATCAGCCCCAGCATTTT. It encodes CASSLGRQSNQPQHF.